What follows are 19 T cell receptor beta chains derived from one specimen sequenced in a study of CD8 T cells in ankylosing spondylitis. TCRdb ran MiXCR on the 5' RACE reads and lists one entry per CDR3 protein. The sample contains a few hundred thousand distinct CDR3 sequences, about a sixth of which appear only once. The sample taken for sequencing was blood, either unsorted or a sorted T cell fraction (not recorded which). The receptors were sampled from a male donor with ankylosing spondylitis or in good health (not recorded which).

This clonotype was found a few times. CDR3 loop: CASSLEARLAGITDTQYF. CDR3 DNA: TGTGCCAGCAGCTTAGAAGCTCGACTAGCGGGGATCACAGATACGCAGTATTTT. The chain links TRBV11-2 to TRBJ2-3; TRBD2 matches at 11 bases. V was clipped by 0 bases and J by 2 bases; unmatched bases: 7. Germline V gives CDR1 SGHAT, CDR2 FQNNGV. This CDR3 comprises 18 residues.

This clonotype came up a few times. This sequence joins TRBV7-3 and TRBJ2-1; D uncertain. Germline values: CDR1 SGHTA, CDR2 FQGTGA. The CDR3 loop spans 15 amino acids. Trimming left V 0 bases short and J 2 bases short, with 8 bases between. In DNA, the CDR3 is TGTGCCAGCAGCTTAACTAGCTTTGCCTACAATGAGCAGTTCTTC. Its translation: CASSLTSFAYNEQFF.

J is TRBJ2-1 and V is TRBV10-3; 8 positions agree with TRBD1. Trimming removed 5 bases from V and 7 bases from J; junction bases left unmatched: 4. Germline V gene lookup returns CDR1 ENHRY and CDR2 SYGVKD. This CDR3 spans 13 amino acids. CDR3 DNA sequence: TGTGCCATCAGTACGGACAGGGAAAATGAGCAGTTCTTC. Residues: CAISTDRENEQFF.

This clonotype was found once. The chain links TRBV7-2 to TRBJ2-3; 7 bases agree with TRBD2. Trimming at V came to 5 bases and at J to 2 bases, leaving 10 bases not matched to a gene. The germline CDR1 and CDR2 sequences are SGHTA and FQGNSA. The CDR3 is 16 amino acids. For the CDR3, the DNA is TGTGCCAGCAGCCAGATTAGCGGGCAGCCCACAGATACGCAGTATTTT. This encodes CASSQISGQPTDTQYF.

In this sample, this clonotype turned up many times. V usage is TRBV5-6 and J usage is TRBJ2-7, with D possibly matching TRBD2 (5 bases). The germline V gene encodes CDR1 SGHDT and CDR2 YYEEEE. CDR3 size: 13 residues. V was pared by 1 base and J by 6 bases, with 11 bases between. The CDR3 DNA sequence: TGTGCCAGCAGCTTGCTTAGTGAGGGCGAGCAGTACTTC. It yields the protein CASSLLSEGEQYF.

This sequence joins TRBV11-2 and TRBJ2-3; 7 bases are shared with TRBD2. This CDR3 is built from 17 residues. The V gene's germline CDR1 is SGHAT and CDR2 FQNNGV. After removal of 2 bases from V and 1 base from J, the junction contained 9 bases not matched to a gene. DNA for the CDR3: TGTGCCAGCAGCTTATGGGGGGGAGCCTCTGGCACAGATACGCAGTATTTT. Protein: CASSLWGGASGTDTQYF.

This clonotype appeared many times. The CDR3 nucleotides read TGTGCCAGCAGTCCGGACAGGGTAGGAATTTCACCCCTCCACTTT. It encodes CASSPDRVGISPLHF. The chain combines TRBV12-3 or TRBV12-4 with TRBJ1-6, with 8 bases matching TRBD1. Losses at the gene ends were 5 bases for V and 9 bases for J; bases not matched to a gene: 9. This CDR3 has 15 residues.

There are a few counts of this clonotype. CDR3 amino acids: CASSTTGQAAYEQYF. Written as DNA, the CDR3 is TGCGCCAGCAGTACTACTGGACAGGCTGCCTACGAGCAGTACTTC. The chain has TRBV5-1 and TRBJ2-7, with 7 positions matching TRBD1. V dropped 5 bases and J dropped 2; count of bases not matched to a gene: 10. CDR1 is SGHRS and CDR2 is YFSETQ in the germline V gene. The CDR3 spans 15 residues. Full variable domain (rest looked up from reference TRBV5-1 and TRBJ2-7): KAGVTQTPRYLIKTRGQQVTLSCSPISGHRSVSWYQQTPGQGLQFLFEYFSETQRNKGNFPGRFSGRQFSNSRSEMNVSTLELGDSALYLCASSTTGQAAYEQYFGPGTRLTVT.

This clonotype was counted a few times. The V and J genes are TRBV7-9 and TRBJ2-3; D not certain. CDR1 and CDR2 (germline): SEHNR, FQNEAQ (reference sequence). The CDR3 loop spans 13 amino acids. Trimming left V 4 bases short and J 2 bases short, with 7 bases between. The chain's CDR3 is CASSSAHTDTQYF. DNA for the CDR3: TGTGCCAGCAGCTCCGCGCACACAGATACGCAGTATTTT.

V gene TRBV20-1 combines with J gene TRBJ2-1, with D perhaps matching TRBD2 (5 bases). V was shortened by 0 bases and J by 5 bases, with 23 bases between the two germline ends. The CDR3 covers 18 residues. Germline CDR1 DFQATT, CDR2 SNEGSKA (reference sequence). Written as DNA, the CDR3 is TGCAGTGCTAGAGATTTGGTAATAGCGCGAGGTTGGGACAATGAGCAGTTCTTC. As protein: CSARDLVIARGWDNEQFF.

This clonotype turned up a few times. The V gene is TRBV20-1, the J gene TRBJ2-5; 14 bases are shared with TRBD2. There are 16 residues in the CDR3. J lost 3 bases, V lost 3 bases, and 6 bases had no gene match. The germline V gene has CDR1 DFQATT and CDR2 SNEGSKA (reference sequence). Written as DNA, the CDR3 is TGCAGTGCTAGGACTAGCGGGAGGGCCTTGGAAGAGACCCAGTACTTC. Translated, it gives CSARTSGRALEETQYF.

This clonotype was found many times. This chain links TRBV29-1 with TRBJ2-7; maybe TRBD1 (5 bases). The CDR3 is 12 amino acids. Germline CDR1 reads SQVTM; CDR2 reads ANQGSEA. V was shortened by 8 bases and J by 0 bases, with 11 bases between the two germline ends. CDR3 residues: CSSIGDSYEQYF. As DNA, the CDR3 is TGCAGCTCCATAGGGGACTCCTACGAGCAGTACTTC.

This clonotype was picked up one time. CDR3 sequence reads: CASTPRIGGGDVYEQYF. The CDR3 bases are TGTGCCAGCACCCCTCGAATAGGGGGAGGGGATGTCTACGAGCAGTACTTC. This chain links TRBV7-9 with TRBJ2-7; TRBD2 is a possible D gene (7 bases). Per the germline V gene, CDR1 is SEHNR and CDR2 is FQNEAQ (reference sequence). The CDR3 has 17 amino acids. Trimming cost V 7 bases and J 3 bases, with 25 bases left between them.

Here the CDR3 DNA reads TGTGCCAGCAGCGTATGGGGACAGGAGGCAGATACGCAGTATTTT. Translation: CASSVWGQEADTQYF. This chain connects TRBV9 to TRBJ2-3, with 8 bases that match TRBD1. Germline trimming cut 1 base from V and 4 bases from J; bases unmatched to any gene: 5. CDR3 length: 15 amino acids. The germline V gene encodes CDR1 SGDLS and CDR2 YYNGEE.

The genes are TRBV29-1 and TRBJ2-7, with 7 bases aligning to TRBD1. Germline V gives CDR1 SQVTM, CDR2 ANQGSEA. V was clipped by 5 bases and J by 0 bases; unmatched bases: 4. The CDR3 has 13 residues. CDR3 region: CSVRDSSSYEQYF. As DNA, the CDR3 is TGCAGCGTTAGGGACAGTTCCTCCTACGAGCAGTACTTC.

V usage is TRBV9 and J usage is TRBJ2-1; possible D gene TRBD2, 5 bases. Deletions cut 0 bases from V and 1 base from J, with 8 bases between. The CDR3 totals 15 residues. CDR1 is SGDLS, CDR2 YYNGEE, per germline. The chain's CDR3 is CASSVDGDSYNEQFF. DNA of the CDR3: TGTGCCAGCAGCGTAGACGGGGATTCCTACAATGAGCAGTTCTTC.

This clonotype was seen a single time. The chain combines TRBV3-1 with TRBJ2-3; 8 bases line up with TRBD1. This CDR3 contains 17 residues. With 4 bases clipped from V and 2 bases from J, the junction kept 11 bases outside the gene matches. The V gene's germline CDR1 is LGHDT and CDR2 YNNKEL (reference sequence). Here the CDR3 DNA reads TGTGCCAGCAGCCCCGACTTGGGGACAGGCCCCACAGATACGCAGTATTTT. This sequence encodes CASSPDLGTGPTDTQYF.

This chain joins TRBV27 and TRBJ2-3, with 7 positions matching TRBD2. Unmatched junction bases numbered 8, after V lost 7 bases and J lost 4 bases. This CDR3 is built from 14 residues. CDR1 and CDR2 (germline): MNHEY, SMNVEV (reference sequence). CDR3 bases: TGTGCCAGCACCGACCGACTAGCACCAGATACGCAGTATTTT. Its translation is CASTDRLAPDTQYF.

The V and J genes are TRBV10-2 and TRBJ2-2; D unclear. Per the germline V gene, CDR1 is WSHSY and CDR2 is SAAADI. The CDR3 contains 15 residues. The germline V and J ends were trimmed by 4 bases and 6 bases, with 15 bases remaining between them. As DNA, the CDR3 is TGCGCCAGCAGTGGCTTTGCGGCTGCTGCCGGGGAGCTGTTTTTT. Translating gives CASSGFAAAAGELFF.